This T cell receptor (beta chain) was sequenced for a study of T cell changes during pregnancy in multiple sclerosis. The method was immunoSEQ multiplex PCR; TCRdb's version includes in-frame clones alone and lacks a portion of them. Here the sample spans fewer than 70,000 clones, roughly 88% being singletons. The germline V gene has CDR1 KGHSH and CDR2 LQKENI. V was pared by 5 bases and J by 6 bases, with 12 bases between. The CDR3 sequence is 13 residues long. This clonotype was obtained from a female donor with multiple sclerosis, enrolled in a pregnancy study. The chain recombines TRBV18 with TRBJ2-3; a weak D match, TRBD1 (5 bases). Specimen: peripheral blood, collected in the third trimester of pregnancy. The CDR3, as DNA: TGTGCCAGCTCATCACAACAGGAGGATACGCAGTATTTT. Translating it yields CASSSQQEDTQYF.